These 25 T cell receptor beta chains were all obtained from the same sample, sequenced in a study of T cells in narcolepsy listed by TCRdb under 2018. The library was obtained by the immunoSEQ multiplex PCR assay. TCRdb carries this immuneACCESS record with in-frame sequences only. Its versions omit some clonotypes, under half of them owing to an unresolved V gene in the studies checked, with the rest unexplained. Across this sample there are around 31,000 clones, with 82% seen only once. About 2.7% of the sample lies in the top ten. The specimen sequenced was CD45RA- memory CD4+ T cells from PBMCs. What the cell subset or site label conveys for this sample: memory T cells sorted ex vivo from peripheral blood. All receptors come from a human donor with narcolepsy.

This clone has only one observation. The rearrangement links TRBV30 to TRBJ2-7; TRBD2 matches at 14 bases. The CDR3 loop spans 19 amino acids. From germline, CDR1 is GTSNPN and CDR2 SVGIG (reference sequence). V was pared by 3 bases and J by 1 base, with 14 bases of the junction left unmatched. The CDR3 nucleotides read TGTGCCTGGAGAAGGAAAGGACAGGGGACTAGCGGGAGTTCCTACGAGCAGTACTTC. Residues: CAWRRKGQGTSGSSYEQYF.

This clone was seen a handful of times. The chain joins TRBV6-5 to TRBJ2-7; TRBD2 might be the D (5 bases). V was pared by 8 bases and J by 5 bases, with 19 bases between. Germline loops: CDR1 MNHEY, CDR2 SVGAGI. This CDR3 is 14 amino acids long. The CDR3: CASEPRRLSHEQYF. The CDR3 bases are TGTGCCAGCGAGCCCCGGAGGCTCAGCCACGAGCAGTACTTC.

This chain joins TRBV2 and TRBJ1-5; unclear D gene. The CDR3 has 14 residues. Per the germline V gene, CDR1 is SNHLY and CDR2 is FYNNEI. Trimming stripped 1 base from V and 0 bases from J, with 4 bases between. This CDR3 is CASSEGYSNQPQHF. The CDR3 DNA reads TGTGCCAGCAGTGAAGGCTATAGCAATCAGCCCCAGCATTTT.

This clone has more than one count but fewer than ten. V and J are TRBV7-2 and TRBJ1-2; D may be TRBD1 (5 bases). Trimming shortened V by 2 bases and J by 3 bases, and 10 bases separated the two germline ends. CDR1 SGHTA and CDR2 FQGNSA come from the germline V gene. The CDR3 is 14 residues long. CDR3 DNA: TGTGCCAGCAGCTTACAGCAGGGCGACTATGGCTACACCTTC. Residues: CASSLQQGDYGYTF.

The count of this clone is one. The J gene is TRBJ1-2, the V gene TRBV5-8; D gene uncertain. CDR1 and CDR2 from the germline V gene are SGHTS and YDEGEE. This CDR3 is built from 15 residues. V dropped 4 bases and J dropped 4 bases, with 17 bases sitting between them. In DNA form, the CDR3 reads TGTGCCAGCAGCGGTGTAGGGATCAGAATCTATGGCTACACCTTC. Translating it yields CASSGVGIRIYGYTF.

This clone was recorded a few times. The chain uses TRBV7-2 and TRBJ2-1, with D perhaps TRBD1 (6 bases). Germline V gene sequence: CDR1 SGHTA, CDR2 FQGNSA. The CDR3 is 15 amino acids. The V end was cut by 1 base, the J end by 7 bases, with 14 bases between. The CDR3 DNA reads TGTGCCAGCAGCTTAGGGAGGACAGATACGAATGAGCAGTTCTTC. This sequence encodes CASSLGRTDTNEQFF. The whole variable domain, filled in from reference TRBV7-2 and TRBJ2-1, reads GAGVSQSPSNKVTEKGKDVELRCDPISGHTALYWYRQSLGQGLEFLIYFQGNSAPDKSGLPSDRFSAERTGGSVSTLTIQRTQQEDSAVYLCASSLGRTDTNEQFFGPGTRLTVL.

The CDR3 nucleotides read TGTGCCAGTAGTATCCTCACCGGGGGGAGTTCACCCCTCCACTTT. This translates into CASSILTGGSSPLHF. The genes are TRBV19 and TRBJ1-6; perhaps TRBD1 as D (5 bases). V was shortened by 3 bases and J by 9 bases, with 15 bases between the two germline ends. CDR3 length equals 15 residues. Germline V lookup: CDR1 LNHDA, CDR2 SQIVND (reference sequence). The entire variable domain, with the rest obtained from reference TRBV19 and TRBJ1-6, is as follows: DGGITQSPKYLFRKEGQNVTLSCEQNLNHDAMYWYRQDPGQGLRLIYYSQIVNDFQKGDIAEGYSVSREKKESFPLTVTSAQKNPTAFYLCASSILTGGSSPLHFGNGTRLTVT.

The rearrangement uses TRBV6-1 and TRBJ2-5, with 9 bases identical to TRBD2. The CDR3 extends over 16 amino acids. Germline CDR1 is MNHNS and CDR2 is SASEGT. The trim removed 2 bases at V and 5 bases at J, leaving 9 bases unmatched. CDR3 region: CASSEFMRGGMETQYF. Written as DNA, the CDR3 is TGTGCCAGCAGTGAATTCATGCGGGGGGGCATGGAGACCCAGTACTTC.

The chain carries TRBV2 and TRBJ2-7, with 8 bases identical to TRBD2. The CDR3 totals 13 residues. V was clipped by 1 base and J by 13 bases; unmatched bases: 9. Germline-derived CDR1 and CDR2 are SNHLY and FYNNEI. CDR3 loop: CASSEVERGPRYF. Written as DNA, the CDR3 is TGTGCCAGCAGTGAAGTTGAGCGGGGGCCCCGTTACTTC.

The chain joins TRBV4-1 to TRBJ1-2; 12 bases line up with TRBD1. V lost 1 base to trimming and J lost 8 bases; unmatched junction nucleotides: 11. The germline gives CDR1 MGHRA, CDR2 YSYEKL. The CDR3 spans 17 residues. CDR3 sequence (DNA): TGCGCCAGCAGCCAAGGCGAACGGGACAGGGGGCGCAGGGGCTACACCTTC. Its translation: CASSQGERDRGRRGYTF.

The chain combines TRBV19 with TRBJ2-5; 8 bases are shared with TRBD2. V shed 4 bases, J shed 2 bases, and the junction held 9 bases outside the gene matches. The CDR3 is 16 amino acids. From germline, CDR1 is LNHDA and CDR2 SQIVND (reference sequence). In DNA, the CDR3 is TGTGCCAGTAGTACCCATAGCGGGGTCCTTCAAGAGACCCAGTACTTC. This gives the protein CASSTHSGVLQETQYF.

This chain uses TRBV30 with TRBJ2-3, with 7 bases lining up with TRBD2. The germline V gene has CDR1 GTSNPN and CDR2 SVGIG (reference sequence). This CDR3 is 14 amino acids long. Trimming at V came to 2 bases and at J to 3 bases, leaving 5 bases not matched to a gene. The CDR3 reads CAWSRGGGTDTQYF. The CDR3 nucleotides read TGTGCCTGGAGTCGTGGGGGGGGGACAGATACGCAGTATTTT.

Only one count was recorded for this clone. V is TRBV30 and J is TRBJ2-3, with D tentatively TRBD1 or TRBD2 (6 bases each). Trimming shortened V by 2 bases and J by 2 bases, and 14 bases separated the two germline ends. The CDR3 runs 15 residues. Germline V gene lookup returns CDR1 GTSNPN and CDR2 SVGIG (reference sequence). The CDR3 loop reads CAWSIRGALTDTQYF. CDR3 in DNA: TGTGCCTGGAGTATAAGGGGGGCACTCACAGATACGCAGTATTTT.

This clone was found once. The chain carries TRBV30 and TRBJ2-2; weak D call: TRBD2 (8 bases). This CDR3 has 15 amino acids. Trimming took off 4 bases at V and 0 bases at J, with 12 bases between the two ends. In germline, CDR1 is GTSNPN, CDR2 SVGIG (reference sequence). This CDR3 reads CAWIAGTANTGELFF. In DNA form, the CDR3 reads TGTGCCTGGATAGCGGGGACAGCGAACACCGGGGAGCTGTTTTTT.

This clone was seen a single time. DNA of the CDR3: TGTGCCAGCAGTTACTCGACGGGGATAAGCACCGGGGAGCTGTTTTTT. Residues: CASSYSTGISTGELFF. The chain is built from TRBV6-5 and TRBJ2-2; perhaps TRBD2 as D (5 bases). Trimming took 0 bases from V and 4 from J, leaving 12 bases between them. Germline CDR1 MNHEY, CDR2 SVGAGI. This CDR3 contains 16 residues.

The chain couples TRBV28 to TRBJ2-5; weak D call: TRBD2 (5 bases). V was clipped by 4 bases and J by 1 base, with 10 bases between them. This CDR3 is 14 amino acids long. The germline CDR1 and CDR2 sequences are MDHEN and SYDVKM. The CDR3 DNA reads as TGTGCCAGCAGTTCAACGGGAATCCAAGAGACCCAGTACTTC. Residues: CASSSTGIQETQYF.

The gene calls are TRBV7-2 and TRBJ2-3; 9 bases are shared with TRBD2. V lost 5 bases and J lost 0; bases outside the gene matches: 6. The CDR3 has 16 residues. Germline V CDR1 and CDR2: SGHTA, FQGNSA. This CDR3 is CASSTVAGASTDTQYF. The CDR3, as DNA: TGTGCCAGCAGCACCGTAGCGGGGGCAAGCACAGATACGCAGTATTTT.

This sequence joins TRBV7-2 and TRBJ1-1; possible D gene TRBD1, 6 bases. Per germline, CDR1 SGHTA and CDR2 FQGNSA. Trimming left V 1 base short and J 6 bases short, with 12 bases between. The CDR3 sequence is 14 residues long. CDR3 in DNA: TGTGCCAGCAGCTTAGGACGGGGGCTCCCTGAAGCTTTCTTT. Its translation is CASSLGRGLPEAFF.

The chain has TRBV28 and TRBJ1-4; 10 bases agree with TRBD1. The V and J ends lost 6 bases and 8 bases, in that order; junction bases with no gene match: 3. There are 13 residues in the CDR3. Germline V gene sequence: CDR1 MDHEN, CDR2 SYDVKM. CDR3 in DNA: TGTGCCAGCAGATGGACAGGGGGAGAAAAACTGTTTTTT. This gives the protein CASRWTGGEKLFF.

The rearrangement links TRBV12-5 to TRBJ2-3; D is unresolved. The ends were cut back, 3 bases at V and 2 bases at J, with 0 bases in the middle. Germline CDR1 reads LGHNT; CDR2 reads FRNRAP. This CDR3 comprises 11 residues. The CDR3 spells CASGFTDTQYF. CDR3 nucleotides: TGTGCTAGTGGTTTCACAGATACGCAGTATTTT.

This sequence joins TRBV4-3 and TRBJ1-6; D is possibly TRBD1 (5 bases). The V gene's germline CDR1 is LGHNA and CDR2 YSLEER. V lost 2 bases and J lost 8, with 19 bases in between. The CDR3 is made up of 17 amino acids. This CDR3 is CASSQLGGGNPYSPLHF. In nucleotides, the CDR3 is TGCGCCAGCAGCCAACTGGGGGGAGGGAATCCCTATTCACCCCTCCACTTT.

This sequence joins TRBV6-5 and TRBJ1-1; 7 nucleotides line up with TRBD1. V lost 2 bases to trimming and J lost 1 base; unmatched junction nucleotides: 7. The V gene's germline CDR1 is MNHEY and CDR2 SVGAGI. This CDR3 region has 16 residues. The CDR3 loop reads CASSYGAGQPNTEAFF. The CDR3 DNA sequence: TGTGCCAGCAGTTACGGGGCGGGACAGCCGAACACTGAAGCTTTCTTT.

This chain links TRBV7-2 with TRBJ2-3; D unresolved. Germline values: CDR1 SGHTA, CDR2 FQGNSA. The CDR3 spans 14 residues. Deletions cut 3 bases from V and 4 bases from J, with 11 bases between. DNA of the CDR3: TGTGCCAGCAGCTTCGGACCTGAGGCAGATACGCAGTATTTT. This translates into CASSFGPEADTQYF.

The J gene is TRBJ2-4, the V gene TRBV5-1; tentatively, D is TRBD2 (5 bases). V lost 4 bases, J lost 0 bases, and 26 bases lay in between. Germline V gene sequence: CDR1 SGHRS, CDR2 YFSETQ. This CDR3 has 20 amino acids. The CDR3 spells CASSNTGLETLLLAKNIQYF. CDR3 bases: TGCGCCAGCAGCAATACCGGACTGGAAACCCTTCTACTAGCCAAAAACATTCAGTACTTC.

The chain has TRBV2 and TRBJ2-5; 8 nucleotides match TRBD1. With 1 base clipped from V and 3 bases from J, the junction kept 1 base outside the gene matches. The CDR3 consists of 14 residues. Per germline, CDR1 SNHLY and CDR2 FYNNEI. The CDR3 here is CASSEDRGKETQYF. The CDR3 region has the DNA TGTGCCAGCAGTGAAGACAGGGGGAAAGAGACCCAGTACTTC. Full variable domain (rest looked up from reference TRBV2 and TRBJ2-5): EPEVTQTPSHQVTQMGQEVILRCVPISNHLYFYWYRQILGQKVEFLVSFYNNEISEKSEIFDDQFSVERPDGSNFTLKIRSTKLEDSAMYFCASSEDRGKETQYFGPGTRLLVL.